This is a list of T cell receptor beta chains from one sample in a study of shared clonotypes between healthy human individuals. The protocol was immunoSEQ multiplex PCR, while the TCRdb copy is restricted to in-frame clones and leaves out a portion. The table has 700,000 to 950,000 clones, roughly 96% seen once. The source material was naive CD8+ T cells sorted from blood. These receptor sequences come from a man in his thirties or forties in good health. Both conserved end residues are part of each CDR3. The D gene is left open where the match is weak. Expanded clones are given a class, and other clones once, few, many or no size at all.

v_gene	abundance	d_gene	j_gene	CDR3nt	CDR3aa
TRBV11-2	NA	NA	TRBJ2-1	TGTGCCAGCAAGGGGGCCTACAATGAGCAGTTCTTC	CASKGAYNEQFF
TRBV7-9	NA	NA	TRBJ1-1	TGTGCCAGCAGTCATAGCGGGGGGGGCACCCTGAACACTGAAGCTTTCTTT	CASSHSGGGTLNTEAFF
TRBV6-1	few	NA	TRBJ1-5	TGTGCCAGCAGTGAAAGTCCAGGAATTCATACGGATAGCAATCAGCCCCAGCATTTT	CASSESPGIHTDSNQPQHF
TRBV10-2	NA	NA	TRBJ1-5	TGCGCCAGCAGTGAGTCTTGGGGTCAGCCCCAGCATTTT	CASSESWGQPQHF
TRBV30	NA	NA	TRBJ2-7	TGTGCCTGGACTGAGGCGGATTCCTACGAGCAGTACTTC	CAWTEADSYEQYF
TRBV11-2	NA	NA	TRBJ1-2	TGTGCCAGCAGCTTAGGCAGATGGAAATCCTCTAACTATGGCTACACCTTC	CASSLGRWKSSNYGYTF
TRBV29-1	NA	NA	TRBJ2-7	TGCAGCGTTGGGCAGACAAACTCCTACGAGCAGTACTTC	CSVGQTNSYEQYF
TRBV29-1	once	TRBD2	TRBJ2-3	TGCAGCGTAGACCTAGCGGGATTTCGCACAGATACGCAGTATTTT	CSVDLAGFRTDTQYF
TRBV9	NA	NA	TRBJ2-7	TGTGCCAGCAGCCCCGGGACGCCCCGGGGTCCGTACGAGCAGTACTTC	CASSPGTPRGPYEQYF
TRBV13	NA	NA	TRBJ2-1	TGTGCCAGCAGCTTAGAGGGAGCAGTAGTACATGAGCAGTTCTTC	CASSLEGAVVHEQFF
TRBV6-5	NA	NA	TRBJ2-1	TGTGCCAGCAGTGACGACCTGGGGGAGCAGTTCTTC	CASSDDLGEQFF
TRBV27	NA	NA	TRBJ1-5	TGTGCCAGCGGATCGACATTTTATAGCAATCAGCCCCAGCATTTT	CASGSTFYSNQPQHF
TRBV5-1	NA	NA	TRBJ2-5	TGCGCCAGCAGCTCATGGGACCGCCAAGAGACCCAGTACTTC	CASSSWDRQETQYF
TRBV7-9	NA	NA	TRBJ2-2	TGTGCCAGCAGCTCGAGCGACTACCCGAACACCGGGGAGCTGTTTTTT	CASSSSDYPNTGELFF
TRBV7-9	NA	NA	TRBJ2-1	TGTGCCAGCAGCTTAGTGGGGGGCTCCTACAATGAGCAGTTCTTC	CASSLVGGSYNEQFF
TRBV9	NA	NA	TRBJ2-5	TGTGCCAGCAGCGTAGATGACGGCCAAGAGACCCAGTACTTC	CASSVDDGQETQYF
TRBV9	NA	NA	TRBJ2-5	TGTGCCAGCAGCGTAGCTCACGGGGGGCGGCAAGAGACCCAGTACTTC	CASSVAHGGRQETQYF